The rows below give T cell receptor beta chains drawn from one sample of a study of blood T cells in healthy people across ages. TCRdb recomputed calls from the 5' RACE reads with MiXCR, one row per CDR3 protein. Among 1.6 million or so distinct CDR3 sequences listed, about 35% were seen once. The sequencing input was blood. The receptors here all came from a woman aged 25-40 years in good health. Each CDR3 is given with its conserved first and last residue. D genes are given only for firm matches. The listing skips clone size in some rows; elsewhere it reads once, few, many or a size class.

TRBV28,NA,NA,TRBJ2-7,TGTGCCAGCAGCGGGCGGCTCAGTTCCCCCTACGAGCAGTACTTC,CASSGRLSSPYEQYF
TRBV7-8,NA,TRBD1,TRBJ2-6,TGTGCCAGCGTGGGACAGGGCCAGGATAGAGGGGCCAACGTCCTGACTTTC,CASVGQGQDRGANVLTF
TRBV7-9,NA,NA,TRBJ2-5,TGTGCCAGCAGGTCTAAACAAGAGACCCAGTACTTC,CASRSKQETQYF
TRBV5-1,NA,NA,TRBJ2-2,TGCGCCAGCAGCTTCGGACGGACGAACACCGGGGAGCTGTTTTTT,CASSFGRTNTGELFF
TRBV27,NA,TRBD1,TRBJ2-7,TGTGCCAGCAGTTTTTCGATGACAGGGGGGCACTACGAGCAGTACTTC,CASSFSMTGGHYEQYF
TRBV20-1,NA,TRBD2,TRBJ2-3,TGCAGTGCTAGGAGTCTTAGGGCGGGAGGGCCCCCAGATACGCAGTATTTT,CSARSLRAGGPPDTQYF
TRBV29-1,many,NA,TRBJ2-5,TGCAGCGGAGGGGGTCCCTCAGAGACCCAGTACTTC,CSGGGPSETQYF
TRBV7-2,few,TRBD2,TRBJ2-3,TGTGCCAGCAGCTTGGGGACTAGCGGGGTCGCAGATACGCAGTATTTT,CASSLGTSGVADTQYF
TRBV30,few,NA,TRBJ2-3,TGTGCCTGGAGTAGAGTACAGTCGGATACGCAGTATTTT,CAWSRVQSDTQYF
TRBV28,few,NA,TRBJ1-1,TGTGCCAGCAGCCCGGCCTCAGGGCAGGGGAACACTGAAGCTTTCTTT,CASSPASGQGNTEAFF
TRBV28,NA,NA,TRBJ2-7,TGTGCCAGCAGCCCAAAGATAACGGGTCTCTCCTACGAGCAGTACTTC,CASSPKITGLSYEQYF
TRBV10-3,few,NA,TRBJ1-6,TGTGCCATCAGCCCTTCGACCAGGGATTCACCCCTCCACTTT,CAISPSTRDSPLHF
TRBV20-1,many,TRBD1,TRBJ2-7,TGCAGTGCTAGAGATGGACAGGGGCCGTACGAGCAGTACTTC,CSARDGQGPYEQYF
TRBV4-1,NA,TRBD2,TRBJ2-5,TGCGCCAGCAGCCAAGAGGGGGGGTGCAATTGGGAGACCCAGTACTTC,CASSQEGGCNWETQYF
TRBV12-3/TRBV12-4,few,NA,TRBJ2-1,TGTGCCGGCAGTTTAGGGCTAGCCGCCGCCTACAATGAGCAGTTCTTC,CAGSLGLAAAYNEQFF
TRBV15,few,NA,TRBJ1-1,TGTGCCACCAGCAGAGCGAACACTGAAGCTTTCTTT,CATSRANTEAFF
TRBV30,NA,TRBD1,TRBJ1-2,TGTGCCTGGAGTGTACTTTGGACAGGGAAAAACTATGGCTACACCTTC,CAWSVLWTGKNYGYTF
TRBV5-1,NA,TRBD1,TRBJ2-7,TGCGCCAGCAGCCCCTCGGGACAGGTCTACGAGCAGTACTTC,CASSPSGQVYEQYF
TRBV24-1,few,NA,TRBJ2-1,TGTGCCACCAGGGACGGAAACAATGAGCAGTTCTTC,CATRDGNNEQFF
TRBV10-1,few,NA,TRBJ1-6,TGCGCCAGCAGTGAGGAACCCTATAATTCACCCCTCCACTTT,CASSEEPYNSPLHF
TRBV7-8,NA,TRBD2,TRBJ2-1,TGTGCCAGCAGCTTAGATCGCGGGGGACAGTTCTTC,CASSLDRGGQFF
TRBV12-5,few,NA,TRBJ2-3,TGTGCTAGTGGTCCCGGCAGGGCAGCAGATACGCAGTATTTT,CASGPGRAADTQYF
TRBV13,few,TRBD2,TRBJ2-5,TGTGCCAGCAGCTTAGAAGATAGACTAGCGGAACAAGAGACCCAGTACTTC,CASSLEDRLAEQETQYF
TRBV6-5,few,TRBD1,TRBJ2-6,TGTGCCAGCAGCTACCGGGACAGAGCCTCTGGGGCCAACGTCCTGACTTTC,CASSYRDRASGANVLTF
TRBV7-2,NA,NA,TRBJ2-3,TGTGCCAGCAGCCTCCCCCCTCCAGATACGCAGTATTTT,CASSLPPPDTQYF
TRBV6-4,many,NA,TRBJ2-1,TGTGCCAGCACTGCGACAGGGAGGTTCGATGAGCAGTTCTTC,CASTATGRFDEQFF
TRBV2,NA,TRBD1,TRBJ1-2,TGTGCCAGCAGTAAAGGGGGCATAGTAGATGGCTACACCTTC,CASSKGGIVDGYTF
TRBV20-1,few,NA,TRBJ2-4,TGCAGTGCACAGGACAGACGTTCACGAGAGCAGTACTTC,CSAQDRRSREQYF
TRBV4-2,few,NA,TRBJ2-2,TGTGCCAGCAGCCAAGGGCTCACTAACACCGGGGAGCTGTTTTTT,CASSQGLTNTGELFF
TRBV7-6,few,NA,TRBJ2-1,TGTGCCAGCAGCTTAGCCCCGTCTATAGTCTACAATGAGCAGTTCTTC,CASSLAPSIVYNEQFF
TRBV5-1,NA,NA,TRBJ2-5,TGCGCCAGCAGCTTGGCCAGCGCGGGATTCCAAGAGACCCAGTACTTC,CASSLASAGFQETQYF
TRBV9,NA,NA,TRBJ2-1,TGTGCCAGCAGCGCTTCAGACTTTACCTACAATGAGCAGTTCTTC,CASSASDFTYNEQFF
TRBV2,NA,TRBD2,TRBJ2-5,TGTGCCACCAGACTAGCGGGGGAGACCCAGTACTTC,CATRLAGETQYF
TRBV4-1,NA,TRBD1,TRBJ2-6,TGCGCCAGCAGCTGGAGAGGACAGGAGTTACGAAGGGGGGCCAACGTCCTGACTTTC,CASSWRGQELRRGANVLTF
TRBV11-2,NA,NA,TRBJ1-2,TGTGCCAGCAGCCAAGGGAAGGGGGGCTACACCTTC,CASSQGKGGYTF
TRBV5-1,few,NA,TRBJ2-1,TGCGCCAGCAGCTTAGGGACCTACTACAATGAGCAGTTCTTC,CASSLGTYYNEQFF
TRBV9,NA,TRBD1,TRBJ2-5,TGTGCCAGCAGCCCCTCGGGACAGAGACAAGAGACCCAGTACTTC,CASSPSGQRQETQYF
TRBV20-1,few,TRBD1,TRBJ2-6,TGCAGTGCTAGAGATAGGACAGGGGGCACTGGGGCCAACGTCCTGACTTTC,CSARDRTGGTGANVLTF
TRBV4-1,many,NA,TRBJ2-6,TGCGCCAGCAGCCGCGGGATACCTGACAACGTCCTGACTTTC,CASSRGIPDNVLTF
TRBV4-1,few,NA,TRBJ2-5,TGCGCCAGCAGCCCCCGGGTCAATGAGGCCCAGTACTTC,CASSPRVNEAQYF